This T cell receptor beta chain was recovered during a study of cytotoxic CD8 clonotypes in ibrutinib-treated CLL. The overall study: Among patients, around 25 responded partially and 2 completely; roughly 14 then stayed remitted and 12 progressed after median around 73 months.

This clone was counted ten times or more. The antigen is unknown. The CDR3 is 16 residues long. In germline, CDR1 is SGHRS, CDR2 YFSETQ. V dropped 4 bases and J dropped 7; count of bases not matched to a gene: 9. Whole-study findings and limits: Clonality increased at ibrutinib response and stayed stable in sustained remission. At progression, however, it fell back toward baseline. Few clonotypes were public, and these shrank or held steady under treatment. At baseline, clonality was higher than in age-matched healthy donors and correlated with CD8+ counts.

TCRdb keeps only in-frame clones here, not all; method: immunoSEQ multiplex PCR. The sample gives nearly 100,000 clones, almost 80% of which show up once; around 30% is in the top ten. Sequenced here: PBMCs, sampled after 12 months of ibrutinib treatment. This TCR came from a human donor with chronic lymphocytic leukemia. V gene TRBV5-1 combines with J gene TRBJ1-6; 9 nucleotides align to TRBD1. The CDR3 reads CASSLTTGGWNSPLHF. In nucleotides, the CDR3 is TGCGCCAGCAGCCTCACCACAGGGGGCTGGAATTCACCCCTCCACTTT.